This is a list of T cell receptor beta chains from one sample in a study of OX40 agonist ivuxolimab in advanced cancers. The table came from immunoSEQ multiplex PCR; TCRdb's copy has only in-frame clones and leaves some out. The sample holds more than 65,000 clones, 70% to 90% seen once. The sequencing here drew on CD4+ or CD8+ T cells sorted from blood, taken in a trial of the OX40 agonist ivuxolimab. These receptors all come from an adult with an advanced solid tumor such as melanoma, head and neck, liver or kidney cancer. The CDR3 runs from the conserved cysteine through the conserved F or W. A D gene is named only where the DNA matches it firmly. Where a row states a size, it is once, few, many or the class of an expanded clone; other rows omit it.

D gene: .
clone size: .
V gene: TRBV30
J gene: TRBJ2-3
CDR3 DNA: TGTGCCTGTTCCGGGACTAGACAGGGTACGCAGTATTTT
CDR3 protein: CACSGTRQGTQYF

D gene: .
clone size: .
V gene: TRBV5-6
J gene: TRBJ2-3
CDR3 DNA: TGTGCCAGCAGCTTGAAAGTTAATACGCAGTATTTT
CDR3 protein: CASSLKVNTQYF

D gene: .
clone size: .
V gene: TRBV2
J gene: TRBJ2-3
CDR3 DNA: TGTGCCAGCACCCTTCTCGGGGCTAGCACAGATACGCAGTATTTT
CDR3 protein: CASTLLGASTDTQYF

D gene: .
clone size: .
V gene: TRBV6-6
J gene: TRBJ2-7
CDR3 DNA: TGTGCCAGCAGCCGCTTGATGGGGGAGCAGTACTTC
CDR3 protein: CASSRLMGEQYF

D gene: .
clone size: .
V gene: TRBV9
J gene: TRBJ2-3
CDR3 DNA: TGTGCCAGCAGCGTAGGGTGGGGCGCGGGCACAGATACGCAGTATTTT
CDR3 protein: CASSVGWGAGTDTQYF

D gene: TRBD1
clone size: .
V gene: TRBV28
J gene: TRBJ2-5
CDR3 DNA: TGTGCCACCGAACAGGGGAGAGAGACCCAGTACTTC
CDR3 protein: CATEQGRETQYF

D gene: .
clone size: once
V gene: TRBV21-1
J gene: TRBJ1-2
CDR3 DNA: TGTGCCAGCAGCACTCCACAGGGAACGCCGGGGGGCTACACCTTC
CDR3 protein: CASSTPQGTPGGYTF

D gene: TRBD2
clone size: once
V gene: TRBV29-1
J gene: TRBJ2-3
CDR3 DNA: TGCAGCGTTGCCGGACTAGCTTCGACGCAGTATTTT
CDR3 protein: CSVAGLASTQYF

D gene: .
clone size: .
V gene: TRBV5-4
J gene: TRBJ1-4
CDR3 DNA: TGTGCCAGCAGCCTGGACCTTGCAACTAATGAAAAACTGTTTTTT
CDR3 protein: CASSLDLATNEKLFF

D gene: .
clone size: .
V gene: TRBV18
J gene: TRBJ1-4
CDR3 DNA: TGTGCCAGCTCAGCAGGACAGATGGGAACTAATGAAAAACTGTTTTTT
CDR3 protein: CASSAGQMGTNEKLFF

D gene: .
clone size: .
V gene: TRBV6-1
J gene: TRBJ1-3
CDR3 DNA: TGTGCCAGCTCCATGACAGTCTCTGGAAACACCATATATTTT
CDR3 protein: CASSMTVSGNTIYF

D gene: TRBD1
clone size: .
V gene: TRBV6-5
J gene: TRBJ1-1
CDR3 DNA: TGTGCCAGTAACAGGGGGCGAGGCACTGAAGCTTTCTTT
CDR3 protein: CASNRGRGTEAFF

D gene: TRBD1
clone size: .
V gene: TRBV18
J gene: TRBJ1-2
CDR3 DNA: TGTGCCAGCTCAGAGTCCGCGCCAGGGGGTTATAACTATGGCTACACCTTC
CDR3 protein: CASSESAPGGYNYGYTF

D gene: .
clone size: .
V gene: TRBV7-3
J gene: TRBJ2-2
CDR3 DNA: TGTGCCAGCAGCTTAACGTACGGGAGAGGATCCGGGGAGCTGTTTTTT
CDR3 protein: CASSLTYGRGSGELFF

D gene: .
clone size: .
V gene: TRBV6-5
J gene: TRBJ1-2
CDR3 DNA: TGTGCCAGCAGTTTCGGCCCCGGGGACTATGGCTACACCTTC
CDR3 protein: CASSFGPGDYGYTF